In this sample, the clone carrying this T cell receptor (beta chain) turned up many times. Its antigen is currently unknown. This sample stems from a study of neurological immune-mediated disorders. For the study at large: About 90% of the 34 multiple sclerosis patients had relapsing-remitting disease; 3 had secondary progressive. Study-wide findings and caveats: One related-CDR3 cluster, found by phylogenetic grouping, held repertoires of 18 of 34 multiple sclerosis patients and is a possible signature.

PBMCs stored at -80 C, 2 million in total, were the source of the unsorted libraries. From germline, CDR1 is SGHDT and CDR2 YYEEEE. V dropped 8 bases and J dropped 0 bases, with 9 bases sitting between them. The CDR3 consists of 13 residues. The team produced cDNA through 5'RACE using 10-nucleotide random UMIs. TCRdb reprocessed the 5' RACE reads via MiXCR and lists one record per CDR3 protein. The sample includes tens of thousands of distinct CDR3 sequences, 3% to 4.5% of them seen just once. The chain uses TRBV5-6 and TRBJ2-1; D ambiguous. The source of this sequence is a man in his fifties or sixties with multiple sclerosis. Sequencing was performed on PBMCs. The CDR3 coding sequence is TGTGCCAGTGTATACAGCTCCTACAATGAGCAGTTCTTC. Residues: CASVYSSYNEQFF.